The 21 T cell receptor beta chains below all came from one sample that was sequenced in a study of T-cell memory formation after mild COVID-19. TCRdb processed the 5' RACE reads anew with MiXCR; each CDR3 protein has one entry. The profile shows about 340,000 distinct CDR3 sequences, 10% to 15% of them singletons. The sequencing input was PBMCs or a T cell subset sorted from them (not recorded which). These receptors were taken from a man aged 18 to 30 who had mild COVID-19 (a few samples of this study predate the infection). Cell type and time point are not known.

The chain recombines TRBV27 with TRBJ2-7; D unresolved. Germline V gene sequence: CDR1 MNHEY, CDR2 SMNVEV (reference sequence). The CDR3 loop spans 12 amino acids. Trimming removed 2 bases at V and 3 bases at J, with 5 bases between. The CDR3 DNA reads as TGTGCCAGCAGTTTAAGGTACTACGAGCAGTACGTC. Translated: CASSLRYYEQYV.

The gene calls are TRBV6-1 and TRBJ2-5; 9 bases agree with TRBD1. Germline-derived CDR1 and CDR2 are MNHNS and SASEGT. The CDR3 extends over 15 amino acids. The V gene end was trimmed by 3 bases and the J gene end by 6 bases; junction bases not matched to a gene: 8. In DNA, the CDR3 is TGTGCCAGCAGTGAGGGAACAGGGGGCCTGAAGACCCAGTACTTC. Encoded protein: CASSEGTGGLKTQYF.

This clonotype was observed a handful of times. The chain employs TRBV5-1 and TRBJ2-2, with D unresolved. This CDR3 contains 11 residues. Germline V CDR1 and CDR2: SGHRS, YFSETQ. The V end lost 6 bases, the J end lost 7 bases, and 7 bases lay between the germline ends. CDR3 sequence (DNA): TGCGCCAGCACTTCTTACGGGGAGCTGTTTTTT. Protein product: CASTSYGELFF. The whole variable domain, filled in from reference TRBV5-1 and TRBJ2-2, reads KAGVTQTPRYLIKTRGQQVTLSCSPISGHRSVSWYQQTPGQGLQFLFEYFSETQRNKGNFPGRFSGRQFSNSRSEMNVSTLELGDSALYLCASTSYGELFFGEGSRLTVL.

The chain recombines TRBV2 with TRBJ1-2; 8 bases are a match to TRBD1. Germline CDR1 and CDR2: SNHLY and FYNNEI. The CDR3 consists of 14 residues. The V and J ends lost 8 bases and 8 bases, in that order; junction bases with no gene match: 13. The CDR3, as DNA: TGTGCCAGCGGGAGCCCTCAGGGGGCTTTGGGCTACACCTTC. Translation: CASGSPQGALGYTF. Full variable domain (missing parts from reference TRBV2 and TRBJ1-2): EPEVTQTPSHQVTQMGQEVILRCVPISNHLYFYWYRQILGQKVEFLVSFYNNEISEKSEIFDDQFSVERPDGSNFTLKIRSTKLEDSAMYFCASGSPQGALGYTFGSGTRLTVV.

This clonotype has only a few counts. The chain is built from TRBV7-6 and TRBJ2-5; a weak D match, TRBD1 (6 bases). The CDR3 has 16 residues. The germline V gene encodes CDR1 SGHVS and CDR2 FNYEAQ. The germline V and J ends were trimmed by 1 base and 5 bases, with 17 bases remaining between them. In nucleotides, the CDR3 is TGTGCCAGCAGCTTAGTAGCCACAGGGCATTGGGAGACCCAGTACTTC. Its translation is CASSLVATGHWETQYF.

V is TRBV29-1 and J is TRBJ2-7; 7 bases line up with TRBD2. The CDR3 consists of 14 residues. J was trimmed by 2 bases and V by 6 bases; bases with no gene match: 10. Per the germline V gene, CDR1 is SQVTM and CDR2 is ANQGSEA. The CDR3 sequence is CSVLEREIPYEQYF. In nucleotides, the CDR3 is TGCAGCGTACTAGAGCGGGAAATCCCCTACGAGCAGTACTTC.

This clonotype came up a few times. The chain employs TRBV6-5 and TRBJ1-2; D gene unclear. Trimming took off 4 bases at V and 4 bases at J, with 10 bases between the two ends. Germline assignment: CDR1 MNHEY and CDR2 SVGAGI. The CDR3 loop spans 13 amino acids. This chain's CDR3 is CASSWEESYGYTF. As DNA, the CDR3 is TGTGCCAGCAGTTGGGAGGAAAGCTATGGCTACACCTTC.

This clonotype was observed many times. The chain combines TRBV20-1 with TRBJ1-5, with D maybe TRBD1 (5 bases). V was pared by 2 bases and J by 4 bases, with 6 bases between. The CDR3 runs 12 residues. Germline V gene sequence: CDR1 DFQATT, CDR2 SNEGSKA (reference sequence). The CDR3 DNA is TGCAGTGCTAGATCAGGGAATCAGCCCCAGCATTTT. It encodes CSARSGNQPQHF.

This chain links TRBV4-1 with TRBJ2-3; 9 nucleotides agree with TRBD1. CDR1 MGHRA and CDR2 YSYEKL come from the germline V gene. The CDR3 has 15 residues. V was clipped by 1 base and J by 3 bases; unmatched bases: 2. The CDR3 DNA reads as TGCGCCAGCAGCCAAGTACAGGGGGCTACAGATACGCAGTATTTT. Encoded protein: CASSQVQGATDTQYF.

This clonotype was observed a few times. This chain connects TRBV24-1 to TRBJ2-2, with 14 bases matching TRBD2. The CDR3 runs to 16 residues. The V and J ends lost 3 bases and 6 bases, in that order; junction bases with no gene match: 2. Germline CDR1 reads KGHDR; CDR2 reads SFDVKD. As DNA, the CDR3 is TGTGCCACCAGTGATCGACTAGCGGGGGGGCCCGGGGAGCTGTTTTTT. Its protein product is CATSDRLAGGPGELFF.

This clonotype was seen only a few times. The chain's CDR3 is CASSFLQLQETQYF. The CDR3 bases are TGTGCCAGCAGTTTTTTACAGCTTCAAGAGACCCAGTACTTC. The chain carries TRBV12-3 or TRBV12-4 and TRBJ2-5; D is uncertain. The CDR3 is 14 residues long. The V end lost 3 bases, the J end lost 2 bases, and 10 bases lay between the germline ends.

Only a few counts were recorded for this clonotype. The gene calls are TRBV5-1 and TRBJ2-2, with D possibly TRBD2 on 6 matching bases. The germline CDR1 and CDR2 sequences are SGHRS and YFSETQ. V was trimmed by 0 bases and J by 8 bases, leaving 14 bases between them. CDR3 length: 15 residues. The CDR3 bases are TGCGCCAGCAGCTTGGTTGCGGGGAGCCTAGGGGAGCTGTTTTTT. Its protein is CASSLVAGSLGELFF.

This clonotype was detected a few times. This sequence joins TRBV19 and TRBJ2-1; D not resolved. The CDR3 extends over 13 amino acids. Trimming shortened V by 3 bases and J by 6 bases, and 9 bases separated the two germline ends. Germline V gives CDR1 LNHDA, CDR2 SQIVND (reference sequence). CDR3 region: CASSISWSNEQFF. The CDR3 coding sequence is TGTGCCAGTAGTATCAGCTGGAGCAATGAGCAGTTCTTC.

Ten or more counts support this clonotype. The CDR3 region is CASRASGTWQEQYF. As DNA, the CDR3 is TGTGCCAGCCGTGCATCAGGGACATGGCAAGAGCAGTACTTC. The V and J genes are TRBV12-3 or TRBV12-4 and TRBJ2-7, with a tentative D call TRBD1 (6 bases). There are 14 residues in the CDR3. Trimming pared 8 bases from V and 7 bases from J, leaving 21 bases between.

This clonotype appeared many times. V is TRBV5-1 and J is TRBJ1-4; D unclear. The germline V and J ends were trimmed by 5 bases and 0 bases, with 8 bases remaining between them. There are 14 residues in the CDR3. Germline CDR1 and CDR2: SGHRS and YFSETQ. CDR3 sequence reads: CASRGSATNEKLFF. The CDR3, as DNA: TGCGCCAGCAGGGGCTCCGCAACTAATGAAAAACTGTTTTTT.

This clonotype appeared many times. The V call is TRBV5-6, the J call TRBJ2-5; 12 bases align to TRBD2. The V gene's germline CDR1 is SGHDT and CDR2 YYEEEE. The ends lost 4 bases at V and 5 bases at J; junction bases unmatched: 12. There are 17 residues in the CDR3. Written as DNA, the CDR3 is TGTGCCAGCAGCGAAGCCCGACTAGCGGGGGCGGGGGAGACCCAGTACTTC. Its translation: CASSEARLAGAGETQYF.

This clonotype has only a few counts. This chain connects TRBV29-1 to TRBJ1-2, with D possibly being TRBD1 (5 bases). V dropped 4 bases and J dropped 6 bases, with 9 bases sitting between them. Per germline, CDR1 SQVTM and CDR2 ANQGSEA. The CDR3 totals 11 residues. In nucleotides, the CDR3 is TGCAGCGTTGTAGGGGCTCATGGCTACACCTTC. It translates to CSVVGAHGYTF.

The V call is TRBV12-3 or TRBV12-4, the J call TRBJ1-2; TRBD1 matches 7 bases. The V gene end was trimmed by 7 bases and the J gene end by 8 bases; junction bases not matched to a gene: 10. The CDR3 totals 13 residues. CDR3 amino acids: CASTPGTVRGYTF. The CDR3 DNA reads TGTGCCAGCACCCCAGGGACAGTGAGAGGCTACACCTTC.

J is TRBJ2-3 and V is TRBV7-6; D not certain. Trimming shortened V by 1 base and J by 5 bases, and 10 bases separated the two germline ends. CDR1 SGHVS and CDR2 FNYEAQ come from the germline V gene. The length of the CDR3 is 14 residues. The CDR3 loop is CASSLGGGVDTQYF. Here the CDR3 DNA reads TGTGCCAGCAGCTTAGGAGGTGGAGTAGATACGCAGTATTTT. The entire variable domain, with the rest obtained from reference TRBV7-6 and TRBJ2-3, is as follows: GAGVSQSPRYKVTKRGQDVALRCDPISGHVSLYWYRQALGQGPEFLTYFNYEAQQDKSGLPNDRFSAERPEGSISTLTIQRTEQRDSAMYRCASSLGGGVDTQYFGPGTRLTVL.

This rearrangement joins TRBV3-1 to TRBJ2-7; 7 bases fit TRBD1. This CDR3 has 18 amino acids. V dropped 6 bases and J dropped 0; count of bases not matched to a gene: 17. Per germline, CDR1 LGHDT and CDR2 YNNKEL (reference sequence). CDR3 sequence: CASSYSLLQGTSSYEQYF. The CDR3 DNA reads TGTGCCAGCAGTTATTCTCTCCTACAGGGGACCTCCTCCTACGAGCAGTACTTC.

This clonotype was detected only a few times. This chain links TRBV12-3 or TRBV12-4 with TRBJ1-1; D remains unclear. V lost 8 bases and J 4 bases, leaving 11 bases between the germline ends. The CDR3 consists of 12 residues. In DNA form, the CDR3 reads TGTGCCAGCTTAGAGGGTGGCACTGAAGCTTTCTTT. This encodes CASLEGGTEAFF.